What follows are 14 T cell receptor beta chains derived from one specimen sequenced in a study of blood T cell repertoires in COVID-19. Sequencing used immunoSEQ multiplex PCR; TCRdb keeps in-frame clones, though not all of them. Among some 270,000 clones listed, 75% to 90% were seen once. Sequenced: PBMCs or T cells enriched from blood (not recorded which). These receptor sequences come from a young woman who had recovered from COVID-19.

The rearrangement uses TRBV27 and TRBJ1-5; D gene unclear. Germline V gene lookup returns CDR1 MNHEY and CDR2 SMNVEV (reference sequence). V was clipped by 4 bases and J by 3 bases, with 7 bases between them. The length of the CDR3 is 13 residues. CDR3 coding DNA: TGTGCCAGCAGTTCAGGACTCAATCAGCCCCAGCATTTT. Residues: CASSSGLNQPQHF.

The table lists this clone with a count of one. This chain uses TRBV7-8 with TRBJ2-3; D may be TRBD2 (6 bases). Deletions cut 2 bases from V and 2 bases from J, with 26 bases between. CDR3 size: 20 residues. CDR1 SGHVS and CDR2 FQNEAQ come from the germline V gene. As DNA, the CDR3 is TGTGCCAGCAGCTTATTATTTTGGCGGGGCCGAAACCCCGACACAGATACGCAGTATTTT. Its translation is CASSLLFWRGRNPDTDTQYF.

V usage is TRBV14 and J usage is TRBJ1-6; 7 bases are shared with TRBD1. This CDR3 region has 16 residues. Germline assignment: CDR1 SGHDN and CDR2 FVKESK. With 4 bases clipped from V and 0 bases from J, the junction kept 3 bases outside the gene matches. CDR3 amino acids: CASSRSGGSYNSPLHF. CDR3 coding DNA: TGTGCCAGCAGCCGGTCAGGGGGCTCCTATAATTCACCCCTCCACTTT.

The CDR3: CSVIRGNTEAFF. The CDR3 nucleotides read TGCAGCGTCATCCGCGGAAACACTGAAGCTTTCTTT. This chain uses TRBV29-1 with TRBJ1-1, with D unresolved. CDR3 length equals 12 residues. Trimming took off 6 bases at V and 2 bases at J, with 10 bases between the two ends. From germline, CDR1 is SQVTM and CDR2 ANQGSEA. Full variable domain (missing parts from reference TRBV29-1 and TRBJ1-1): SAVISQKPSRDICQRGTSLTIQCQVDSQVTMMFWYRQQPGQSLTLIATANQGSEATYESGFVIDKFPISRPNLTFSTLTVSNMSPEDSSIYLCSVIRGNTEAFFGQGTRLTVV.

The chain is built from TRBV5-4 and TRBJ2-1; TRBD2 might be the D (7 bases). The CDR3 consists of 14 residues. Looked up from germline, CDR1 is SGHNT and CDR2 is YYREEE (reference sequence). Trimming removed 3 bases at V and 7 bases at J, with 14 bases between. CDR3 in amino acids: CASSWAGARNEQFF. The CDR3, as DNA: TGTGCCAGCAGCTGGGCGGGGGCCCGAAATGAGCAGTTCTTC.

This chain joins TRBV5-1 and TRBJ1-1; a possible D gene is TRBD1 (5 bases). This CDR3 has 19 amino acids. CDR1 and CDR2 (germline): SGHRS, YFSETQ. Trimming took 2 bases from V and 1 from J, leaving 24 bases between them. CDR3 residues: CASSFFFRGTANPNTEAFF. The CDR3 bases are TGCGCCAGCAGCTTTTTTTTCCGGGGGACTGCTAATCCGAACACTGAAGCTTTCTTT.

A remark on this clone: Relative to the germline gene, one junction end is altered; a read error may explain this. The V call is TRBV28, the J call TRBJ2-7; D perhaps matches TRBD2 (7 bases). From germline, CDR1 is MDHEN and CDR2 SYDVKM. The CDR3 covers 14 residues. The CDR3 sequence is CASSLGGASYEHYF. The CDR3 DNA reads TGTGCCAGCAGTTTAGGGGGGGCTAGCTACGAGCATTACTTC.

The count of this clone is one. The V call is TRBV21-1, the J call TRBJ1-3; TRBD1 reflects the table's D call only, with no check against the DNA. TRBV21-1 is shown as a pseudogene. The CDR3 is 15 amino acids. This chain's CDR3 is CASSKVLQGVNTIYF. CDR3 sequence (DNA): TGTGCCAGCAGCAAAGTACTCCAAGGGGTAAACACCATATATTTT.

In DNA, the CDR3 is TGTGCCACCAGCTCGAGTGTATACTCGAGCTCCTACGAGCAGTACTTC. It encodes CATSSSVYSSSYEQYF. This sequence joins TRBV15 and TRBJ2-7, with D unresolved. With 5 bases removed from V and 0 bases from J, the gap between germline ends came to 17 bases. The CDR3 is made up of 16 amino acids. Per the germline V gene, CDR1 is LNHNV and CDR2 is YYDKDF (reference sequence).

Only a few counts were recorded for this clone. The CDR3 protein is CASSALGQKGFNYGYTF. The CDR3 DNA is TGTGCCAGTAGTGCACTCGGACAGAAGGGCTTTAACTATGGCTACACCTTC. The chain is built from TRBV19 and TRBJ1-2, with D possibly matching TRBD1 (6 bases). Germline CDR1 and CDR2: LNHDA and SQIVND (reference sequence). This CDR3 comprises 17 residues. V was shortened by 5 bases and J by 1 base, with 20 bases between the two germline ends.

The chain is built from TRBV18 and TRBJ1-2; D is unclear. This CDR3 is built from 14 residues. V was cut by 2 bases and J by 1 base, with 8 bases left in between. Germline V gives CDR1 KGHSH, CDR2 LQKENI. CDR3 in amino acids: CASSPKEINYGYTF. CDR3 nucleotide sequence: TGTGCCAGCTCACCAAAGGAGATTAACTATGGCTACACCTTC.

The chain combines TRBV18 with TRBJ2-2; D may be TRBD1 (6 bases). The CDR3 covers 16 residues. CDR1 is KGHSH, CDR2 LQKENI, per germline. Trimming pared 6 bases from V and 4 bases from J, leaving 18 bases between. The CDR3 DNA reads TGTGCCAGCTCTCCTCTTACAGGGTTCAGCACCGGGGAGCTGTTTTTT. As protein: CASSPLTGFSTGELFF.

The chain employs TRBV19 and TRBJ1-1; D unclear. Germline V CDR1 and CDR2: LNHDA, SQIVND (reference sequence). The length of the CDR3 is 15 residues. The ends were cut back, 5 bases at V and 1 base at J, with 14 bases in the middle. CDR3 region: CASSFHNGRNTEAFF. CDR3 nucleotide sequence: TGTGCCAGTAGTTTCCACAATGGGAGGAACACTGAAGCTTTCTTT.

In this sample, this clone turned up once. The gene calls are TRBV5-1 and TRBJ1-2; D not certain. Germline CDR1 SGHRS, CDR2 YFSETQ. V was pared by 0 bases and J by 6 bases, with 6 bases between. The CDR3 consists of 12 residues. The CDR3 region has the DNA TGCGCCAGCAGCTTGGGTAGCGATGGCTACACCTTC. Its translation is CASSLGSDGYTF.